A single sample is the source of the 2 T cell receptor beta chains below, sequenced in a study of T-cell reconstitution after alpha-beta-depleted transplantation in children. For TCRbeta, the library was prepared with unique molecular identifiers. In TCRdb, the PCR reads were re-called with MiXCR into one record per CDR3 protein. The sample comprises 610,000 or so distinct CDR3 sequences, 27% of which are singletons, and around 36% rests with the top ten. This specimen was PBMCs, taken before TCRalphabeta/CD19-depleted stem cell transplant. The receptors shown here come from a boy younger than two with Wiskott-Aldrich syndrome, due to receive a stem cell transplant.

This chain joins TRBV14 and TRBJ2-5; a weak D match, TRBD1 (5 bases). The CDR3 totals 14 residues. The germline V gene has CDR1 SGHDN and CDR2 FVKESK. V lost 9 bases and J 0 bases, leaving 14 bases between the germline ends. CDR3 bases: TGTGCCAGAACAGGTGGGGTTGACCAAGAGACCCAGTACTTC. It codes for CARTGGVDQETQYF.

The chain uses TRBV5-1 and TRBJ2-3, with D possibly matching TRBD1 (7 bases). CDR1 and CDR2 (germline): SGHRS, YFSETQ. Trimming took off 4 bases at V and 1 base at J, with 13 bases between the two ends. The CDR3 extends over 15 amino acids. The CDR3 loop is CASSRAGQRTDTQYF. DNA of the CDR3: TGCGCCAGCAGCAGGGCGGGACAGCGCACAGATACGCAGTATTTT.